The sequence of this T cell receptor (beta chain) was determined in a study of blood T cell repertoires in COVID-19 (dated by TCRdb to about 2020). With regard to the full study: Samples from collaborators originated in the United States, Italy and Spain and spanned both the acute and convalescent phases of COVID-19. Subjects who had been exposed to COVID-19, were actively infected with it, or had recovered from it provided the deeply sampled blood TCRbeta repertoires that made up the dataset. HLA class I and class II types, where available, came from metadata supplied by the sample provider rather than from assay-based typing. Samples were obtained from the ongoing ImmuneRACE study (first 160 participants) and from 1,254 subjects provided by 6 global collaborators. The repertoires were released in a freely available public database meant as a resource for research on the immune response to SARS-CoV-2. The material from the prospective study consisted of cDNA or gDNA derived from T cells, B-cell-depleted T cells, or PBMCs. Nearly every sample came with metadata listing a de-identified subject ID, COVID-19 status, age in years and sex. Summary of the overall study and its limitations: How much clinical and demographic metadata was included differed by source and by participant, and the metadata was provided uncurated.

From the germline V gene (reference sequence), CDR1 is WNHNN and CDR2 is SYGVQD. There are 15 amino acids in the CDR3, from cysteine to phenylalanine inclusive. Only the CDR3 portion is preserved as DNA: 45 bases, with reading frame beginning at the first base. Trimming at the junction amounts to 0 bases on V and 7 bases on J, and the germline ends lie 13 bases apart. As for this clone: What this receptor recognizes is not known. No much larger clonotype is one base removed from it; base qualities were not supplied.

The immunoSEQ Assay, a bias-controlled multiplex PCR, was used to amplify TCRbeta CDR3 regions from genomic DNA. The authors processed their data as follows. Within the assay, amplification of reference gene primers was used to estimate how many nucleated cells each sample contained. Sequence reads were collapsed and filtered to measure the absolute abundance of every unique TCRbeta CDR3 rearrangement. For each sample, productive Simpson clonality was calculated as the square root of Simpson's diversity index over productive rearrangements. TCRdb holds this immuneACCESS table with in-frame rearrangements only. Some clones are missing; in checked studies, unresolved V genes explain under half, and the rest has no known cause. The V and J calls and clone size were taken over from that table, and D and trimming were inferred from the DNA. This sample lists roughly 220,000 clones; around 90% were detected once. In total, the top ten clones hold around 16% of the sample.

In the prospective study, participants were about 18 to 95 years old, resided in fewer than 25 geographic areas of the United States, and were enrolled through a virtual design. Cohort assignment in the prospective study relied on participant-reported clinical history from a screening survey and a study questionnaire. Exposed participants had been in contact, within 2 weeks of entering the study, with a person who had a PCR-confirmed or clinician-diagnosed case of COVID-19. In the prospective study, mobile phlebotomists collected whole blood, serum and a nasopharyngeal or oropharyngeal swab from each participant. Additional blood draws and questionnaires over an approximately 2-month period could optionally be provided by prospective study participants. Blood samples from the prospective study were shipped frozen or at room temperature prior to DNA extraction.

This clonotype originated in a man aged 30 to 45 who had been exposed to COVID-19. Sequencing was performed on PBMCs or T cells enriched from blood (not recorded which). The chain is assembled from TRBV10-1 and TRBJ2-1, with a weak D call of TRBD1 (5 bases match). The CDR3 protein is CASSESLGARNEQFF. The sequenced DNA is TGCGCCAGCAGTGAGTCGTTAGGGGCGAGAAATGAGCAGTTCTTC.